This T cell receptor beta chain comes out of a study of T cells after yellow fever vaccination. The CDR3 contains 12 residues. The J segment lost 2 bases and the V segment lost 6 bases, leaving 0 bases of the junction unmatched. The germline V gene has CDR1 MNHEY and CDR2 SVGEGT. This clonotype was recorded a few times. TCRdb used MiXCR to reprocess the 5' RACE reads, holding one entry per CDR3 protein. This repertoire shows fewer than 450,000 distinct CDR3 sequences, around 4.1% found once; its top ten account for roughly 26%. This TCR was sampled from a man aged 18 to 29 who received the YFV17D yellow fever vaccine. The J gene is TRBJ1-2, the V gene TRBV6-2 or TRBV6-3; 7 bases match TRBD1. Here the sequenced sample was PBMCs, taken 5 days after the yellow fever booster vaccination. CDR3 sequence (DNA): TGTGCCAGCAGGGGACAGAACTATGGCTACACCTTC. Protein: CASRGQNYGYTF.